This T cell receptor beta chain stems from a study of blood T cell repertoires in COVID-19. Germline V gene sequence: CDR1 SNHLY, CDR2 FYNNEI. The length of the CDR3 is 14 residues. The ends were cut back, 7 bases at V and 0 bases at J, with 12 bases in the middle. Libraries were prepared by immunoSEQ multiplex PCR; TCRdb keeps only in-frame clonotypes and omits some of them. The table lists about 270,000 clones, around 93% of them singletons, with less than 3.5% in the top ten. Participants came from fewer than 25 US areas, aged roughly 18 to 89 years. The V and J genes are TRBV2 and TRBJ1-1, with D unclear. The sample comprised PBMCs or T cells enriched from blood (not recorded which). This sequence originates from a man aged 35-49 years who had been exposed to COVID-19. CDR3 region: CASMAFQMNTEAFF. The CDR3 region has the DNA TGTGCCAGCATGGCCTTTCAGATGAACACTGAAGCTTTCTTT.